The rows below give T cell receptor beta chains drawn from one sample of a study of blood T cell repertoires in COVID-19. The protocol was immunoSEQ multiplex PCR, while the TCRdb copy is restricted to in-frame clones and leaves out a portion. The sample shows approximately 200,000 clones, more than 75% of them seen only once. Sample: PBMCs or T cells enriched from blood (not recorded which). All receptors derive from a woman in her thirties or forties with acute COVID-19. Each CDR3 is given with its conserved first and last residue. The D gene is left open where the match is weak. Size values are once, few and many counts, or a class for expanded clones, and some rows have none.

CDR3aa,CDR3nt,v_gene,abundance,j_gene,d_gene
CASSSFYNEQFF,TGTGCCAGTAGTTCTTTCTACAATGAGCAGTTCTTC,TRBV19,.,TRBJ2-1,.
CASSVTGTSGKIQYF,TGTGCCAGCAGCGTTACCGGGACTAGCGGAAAAATTCAGTACTTC,TRBV7-8,.,TRBJ2-4,TRBD2
CASSSDSDSGNTIYF,TGTGCCAGCAGCTCGGACAGTGACTCTGGAAACACCATATATTTT,TRBV11-3,few,TRBJ1-3,.
CASSYNRGHGGNTIYF,TGTGCCAGCAGTTATAACAGGGGGCACGGGGGAAACACCATATATTTT,TRBV6-5,.,TRBJ1-3,TRBD1
CAWRGAHFGIQYF,TGTGCCTGGAGGGGGGCGCATTTCGGGATTCAGTACTTC,TRBV30,.,TRBJ2-4,.
CASSQDSRQSNQPQHF,TGTGCCAGCAGCCAAGATAGCAGACAGAGCAATCAGCCCCAGCATTTT,TRBV3-1/TRBV3-2,.,TRBJ1-5,.
CASSFFRTGDFGIYSNQPQHF,TGTGCCAGCAGTTTTTTTCGGACAGGGGATTTCGGAATATATAGCAATCAGCCCCAGCATTTT,TRBV28,once,TRBJ1-5,TRBD1
CASSDQKTGGGEKLFF,TGTGCCAGCAGTGACCAAAAGACAGGGGGAGGTGAAAAACTGTTTTTT,TRBV25-1,once,TRBJ1-4,TRBD1
CASSLGAARGTEAFF,TGCGCCAGCAGCTTGGGGGCGGCACGGGGCACTGAAGCTTTCTTT,TRBV5-1,.,TRBJ1-1,.
CASSITGNDQPQHF,TGTGCCAGCAGCATTACAGGGAACGATCAGCCCCAGCATTTT,TRBV7-9,.,TRBJ1-5,.